This TCR beta chain was sequenced during a study of blood T cell repertoires in COVID-19 (dated by TCRdb to between 2020 and 2021). Turning to the overall study: Samples covering the acute and convalescent phases of COVID-19 were provided by collaborators in the United States, Italy and Spain. Where available, HLA class I and class II types were taken from metadata supplied by the sample provider and were not determined by assay-based typing. The material from the prospective study consisted of cDNA or gDNA derived from T cells, B-cell-depleted T cells, or PBMCs. The sample metadata nearly always contained a de-identified subject ID, COVID-19 status, age in years and sex. Samples were obtained from the ongoing ImmuneRACE study (first 160 participants) and from about 1,300 subjects provided by 6 global collaborators. The dataset comprised deeply sampled blood TCRbeta repertoires from subjects exposed to, actively infected with, or recovered from COVID-19. The repertoires were released in a freely available public database intended as a resource for research on the immune response to SARS-CoV-2. On the study overall, not on this receptor specifically: The amount of clinical and demographic metadata varied by source and participant and was provided uncurated.

From its cysteine to its phenylalanine, the CDR3 spans 15 amino acids. The read is trimmed to its CDR3 DNA, 45 bases read in frame from base 1. V is clipped by 2 bases and J by 10 bases, and the sequence between their germline boundaries is 21 bases long. The germline V gene provides CDR1 SGHRS and CDR2 YFSETQ. The collaborating institutions used their own protocols to collect whole blood in K2EDTA tubes. Collaborator samples were shipped for TCRbeta analysis as frozen whole blood, isolated PBMCs, or DNA extracted from either sample type. TCRbeta CDR3 regions were amplified from genomic DNA by means of the immunoSEQ Assay, a bias-controlled multiplex PCR. On the study's bioinformatics: The number of nucleated cells in each sample was estimated by amplification of reference gene primers within the assay. To quantify the absolute abundance of each unique TCRbeta CDR3 rearrangement, sequence reads were collapsed and filtered. For each sample, productive Simpson clonality was calculated as the square root of Simpson's diversity index across productive rearrangements. As stored in TCRdb, this immuneACCESS dataset retains in-frame rearrangements with V and J assigned. A fraction of the clones does not appear; measured against another copy, unresolved V genes explain less than half of the discrepancy, and the remainder lacks a known reason. V, J and clone size are taken as reported in that table, and D and trimming were inferred from the DNA itself. Here the sample has around 110,000 clones; over 65% occur a single time. In total, the top ten clones hold 2% to 2.5% of the sample.

A word on this clone: Its recognized antigen is unknown. Per-nucleotide qualities are absent, and no much larger clonotype sits a single base away.

This TCR came from a man aged 25 to 40 with acute or convalescent COVID-19. The sequence links TRBV5-1 to TRBJ1-1; TRBD1 is a possible D gene, resting on 5 matching bases. The sample was peripheral blood. Here the CDR3 is given as CASSFSGQDSSAAFF. In nucleotides, the sequence is TGCGCCAGCAGCTTTAGTGGACAAGACAGCTCGGCAGCTTTCTTT.